This T cell receptor (beta chain) was recorded in a study of shared clonotypes between healthy human individuals. The trim removed 7 bases at V and 2 bases at J, leaving 5 bases unmatched. The CDR3 is 14 residues long. Per the germline V gene, CDR1 is MNHEY and CDR2 is SMNVEV (reference sequence). Several immunoSEQ 96-well plates shared each subset's DNA, each plate a replicate. On ten immunoSEQ deep assay plates, unsorted PBMC DNA was sequenced. Measured with immunoSEQ multiplex PCR; TCRdb has only the in-frame clones, and not every one. The sample records some 470,000 clones, about three quarters being singletons.

The TCR originated in a woman aged 40 to 50 in good health. Some clones in this sample may be carry-over from other donors' samples. Specimen: PBMCs. V and J are TRBV27 and TRBJ2-1; 7 nucleotides line up with TRBD2. CDR3 in DNA: TGTGCCAGCAACCCAGCGGGAACCTACAATGAGCAGTTCTTC. Its protein is CASNPAGTYNEQFF.